This TCR beta chain was captured by sequencing in a study of T cells after yellow fever vaccination. Study results and caveats: Weaker overall was a secondary response that nonetheless peaked faster, on day 5 versus 15. A large majority of primary-vaccination clones showed up again after the booster (approximately 95% CD4, 75% to 90% CD8).

TCRdb processed the 5' RACE reads anew with MiXCR; each CDR3 protein has one entry. The sample lists some 500,000 distinct CDR3 sequences; about 14% were seen once. V lost 8 bases and J lost 8, with 16 bases in between. The CDR3 loop spans 13 amino acids. Germline values: CDR1 MNHEY, CDR2 SVGEGT. Worth noting for this clonotype: The antigen is not known.

This specimen was PBMCs, taken on the day of the yellow fever booster vaccination. The sequence was collected from a man younger than 40 who received the YFV17D yellow fever vaccine. The chain employs TRBV6-2 or TRBV6-3 and TRBJ2-1; a weak D match, TRBD2 (5 bases). CDR3 loop: CASRPGSVYEQFF. The CDR3 DNA is TGTGCCAGCCGACCGGGATCGGTATATGAGCAGTTCTTC.